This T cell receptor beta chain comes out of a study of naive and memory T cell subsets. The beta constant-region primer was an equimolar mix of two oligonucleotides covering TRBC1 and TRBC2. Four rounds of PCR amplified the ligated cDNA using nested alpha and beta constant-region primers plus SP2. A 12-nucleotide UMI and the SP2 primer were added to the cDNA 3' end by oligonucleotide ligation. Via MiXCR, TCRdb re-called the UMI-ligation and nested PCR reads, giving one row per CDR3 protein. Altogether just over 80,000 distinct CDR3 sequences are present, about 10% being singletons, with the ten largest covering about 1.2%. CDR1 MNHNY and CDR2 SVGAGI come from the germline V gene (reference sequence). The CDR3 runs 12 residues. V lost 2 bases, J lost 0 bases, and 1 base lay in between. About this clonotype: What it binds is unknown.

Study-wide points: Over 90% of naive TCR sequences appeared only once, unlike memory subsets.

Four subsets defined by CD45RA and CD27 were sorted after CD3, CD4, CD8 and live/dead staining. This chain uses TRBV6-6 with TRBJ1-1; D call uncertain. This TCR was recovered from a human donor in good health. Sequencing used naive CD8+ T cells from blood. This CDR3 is CASSYLNTEAFF. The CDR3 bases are TGTGCCAGCAGTTACCTGAACACTGAAGCTTTCTTT.